This T cell receptor beta chain is drawn from a study of cytomegalovirus exposure and HLA in healthy donors. Points from the study as a whole: Later analysis reportedly placed an Asian-associated ancestry cluster below the roughly 600-donor mean in N-insertions. The authors later linked a missense DCLRE1C variant to TCR beta V- and J-gene trimming. Reports indicate that TCR beta sequences accurately predicted the HLA-A and HLA-B alleles of most subjects.

This CDR3 is 15 amino acids long. Germline V gives CDR1 SGHAT, CDR2 FQDESV (reference sequence). With V trimmed by 2 bases and J by 7 bases, 7 bases remained unmatched. This PCR relied on a set of 60 Vbeta primers and 13 Jbeta primers. Sequencing used immunoSEQ multiplex PCR; TCRdb keeps in-frame clones, though not all of them. The top ten clones hold less than 1.5% of a sample with some 140,000 clones, over 60% of them seen once. About this clone itself: What it recognizes is unknown.

It was healthy bone marrow donors who served as donors. The sample consisted of PBMCs. V usage is TRBV11-1 and J usage is TRBJ2-1; 8 bases align to TRBD2. The TCR sequence derives from a male donor in good health and CMV-seropositive. The CDR3 spells CASSLFSGGPNEQFF. The CDR3 DNA reads TGTGCCAGCAGCTTATTTTCGGGGGGGCCTAATGAGCAGTTCTTC.